This T cell receptor (beta chain) was sequenced during a study of breast tumors, draining lymph nodes, adjacent tissues. Germline V gene lookup returns CDR1 GTSNPN and CDR2 SVGIG (reference sequence). The CDR3 consists of 14 residues. After removal of 5 bases from V and 4 bases from J, the junction contained 10 bases not matched to a gene. General study findings and limits: Tumor TCR diversity was below lymph nodes but above nontumor tissue. Luminal-like breast cancer showed significantly higher tumor–nontumor repertoire similarity than basal-like. The data were judged consistent with most tumor T cells coming from lymph node and expanding in tumor. That most tumor T cells come from lymph nodes remained unproven.

This clonotype was recorded at least ten times. The antigen remains undetermined. In TCRdb, the multiplex PCR reads were re-called with MiXCR into one record per CDR3 protein. The sample shows around 140,000 distinct CDR3 sequences, about 20% of them seen only once. Axillary draining lymph nodes of breast cancer patients supplied the node samples. The receptor comes from a female donor with breast cancer. Some clones in this sample may be carry-over from other donors' samples. The material sequenced was axillary lymph node tissue. V gene TRBV30 combines with J gene TRBJ2-7; 8 nucleotides agree with TRBD1. The CDR3 bases are TGTGCCTGGGGTCCCGGACAGGGTAAGTACGAGCAGTACTTC. It translates to CAWGPGQGKYEQYF.